This TCR beta chain was obtained from a study of immune evolution from preneoplasia to lung adenocarcinoma. Regarding this clone: Its matching antigen is unknown.

Broader study findings: Normal lung had the highest top T cell clone frequencies.

Premalignant or tumor cells were enriched by macro-dissection after pathologic assessment. Only in-frame clones appear in the TCRdb table, and some are missing; sequencing was by immunoSEQ multiplex PCR. The sample includes about 6,500 clones, around 75% of them seen just once. The CDR3 loop spans 16 amino acids. The V gene's germline CDR1 is SGHTA and CDR2 FQGNSA. With 4 bases removed from V and 2 bases from J, the gap between germline ends came to 16 bases. The specimen was FFPE invasive lung adenocarcinoma tissue. The chain carries TRBV7-2 and TRBJ2-3; D uncertain. The receptor comes from a person aged 55 to 69 with lung adenocarcinoma. The CDR3 nucleotides are TGTGCCAGCAGCTCGCCTTTTAGCAGCCACACAGATACGCAGTATTTT. Amino acid sequence: CASSSPFSSHTDTQYF.